Each of the 28 T cell receptor beta chains below was sequenced from the same sample in a study of blood T cell repertoires in COVID-19. Measured with immunoSEQ multiplex PCR; TCRdb has only the in-frame clones, and not every one. The data contain 200,000 to 300,000 clones, about 85% of them singletons. Sequencing was carried out using peripheral blood. The receptor source for this set is a man between 60 and 75 years old who had recovered from COVID-19.

J is TRBJ2-1 and V is TRBV5-1, with 16 bases aligning to TRBD2. V gave up 6 bases and J gave up 1 base; unmatched junction bases: 13. The CDR3 covers 20 residues. Germline loops: CDR1 SGHRS, CDR2 YFSETQ. The CDR3 reads CASTPDSGLAGGRSYNEQFF. DNA of the CDR3: TGCGCCAGCACGCCAGACTCGGGACTAGCGGGGGGGCGGTCCTACAATGAGCAGTTCTTC.

This clone was counted a single time. This chain joins TRBV7-2 and TRBJ2-7; tentatively, D is TRBD2 (6 bases). The V end was cut by 5 bases, the J end by 7 bases, with 15 bases between. This CDR3 has 13 amino acids. Germline loops: CDR1 SGHTA, CDR2 FQGNSA. The CDR3 region is CASSPLTGEEQYF. The CDR3 region has the DNA TGTGCCAGCAGCCCGCTGACGGGGGAGGAGCAGTACTTC.

The chain employs TRBV14 and TRBJ1-2; 10 bases map to TRBD1. CDR3 length: 15 residues. Losses at the gene ends were 4 bases for V and 1 base for J; bases not matched to a gene: 3. CDR1 and CDR2 from the germline V gene are SGHDN and FVKESK. The CDR3 nucleotides are TGTGCCAGCAGCCCTTGGGACAGGGGTAACTATGGCTACACCTTC. As protein: CASSPWDRGNYGYTF.

This clone has just a few counts. J is TRBJ2-3 and V is TRBV6-5, with D maybe TRBD1 (5 bases). V lost 6 bases, J lost 7 bases, and 11 bases lay in between. The germline V gene has CDR1 MNHEY and CDR2 SVGAGI. The CDR3 is 12 amino acids. The CDR3 DNA reads TGTGCCAGCAGAACGACAGCGCATACGCAGTATTTT. Translation: CASRTTAHTQYF.

The V and J genes are TRBV19 and TRBJ2-1; TRBD2 matches at 9 bases. Germline CDR1 is LNHDA and CDR2 is SQIVND (reference sequence). After removal of 0 bases from V and 6 bases from J, the junction contained 9 bases not matched to a gene. This CDR3 is 17 amino acids long. Here the CDR3 reads CASSIDRAAGGRNEQFF. In DNA, the CDR3 is TGTGCCAGTAGTATAGATCGCGCAGCGGGGGGCCGCAATGAGCAGTTCTTC.

The chain uses TRBV19 and TRBJ2-1; 9 bases map to TRBD1. J was trimmed by 4 bases and V by 3 bases; bases with no gene match: 7. The CDR3 runs 16 residues. Germline V gene lookup returns CDR1 LNHDA and CDR2 SQIVND (reference sequence). The CDR3 loop reads CASSITGTGSYNEQFF. The DNA for the CDR3 is TGTGCCAGTAGTATCACCGGGACAGGGTCATACAATGAGCAGTTCTTC.

This clone has only one observation. The chain couples TRBV5-1 to TRBJ1-2; a possible D gene is TRBD1 (5 bases). This CDR3 is 12 amino acids long. Germline CDR1 is SGHRS and CDR2 is YFSETQ. Trimming shortened V by 5 bases and J by 2 bases, and 7 bases separated the two germline ends. The CDR3 loop reads CASRTENYGYTF. The DNA for the CDR3 is TGCGCCAGCAGGACAGAGAACTATGGCTACACCTTC.

The sample holds one count of this clone. The chain has TRBV2 and TRBJ1-1, with D possibly TRBD1 on 6 matching bases. V shed 7 bases and J shed 1 base, with 16 bases lying between them. CDR3 length: 15 amino acids. The germline V gene encodes CDR1 SNHLY and CDR2 FYNNEI. The CDR3 reads CASTITGTQNTEAFF. CDR3 sequence (DNA): TGTGCCAGCACTATAACCGGGACACAGAACACTGAAGCTTTCTTT.

V usage is TRBV9 and J usage is TRBJ2-7; possible D gene TRBD1, 5 bases. This CDR3 is built from 14 residues. Germline CDR1 and CDR2: SGDLS and YYNGEE. Trimming left V 0 bases short and J 4 bases short, with 11 bases between. CDR3 in amino acids: CASSVGGQDYEQYF. As DNA, the CDR3 is TGTGCCAGCAGCGTAGGTGGACAAGATTACGAGCAGTACTTC.

The table lists this clone with a few counts. The rearrangement links TRBV4-1 to TRBJ2-3; 10 bases agree with TRBD2. V lost 1 base and J lost 3; bases outside the gene matches: 10. Germline V gene lookup returns CDR1 MGHRA and CDR2 YSYEKL. The CDR3 is made up of 18 amino acids. The CDR3 region is CASSQVGSGGARTDTQYF. The CDR3 DNA reads TGCGCCAGCAGCCAAGTCGGGAGCGGGGGGGCGCGGACAGATACGCAGTATTTT.

The V gene is TRBV6-6, the J gene TRBJ2-3; 9 bases map to TRBD2. J lost 0 bases, V lost 5 bases, and 9 bases had no gene match. The CDR3 runs 17 residues. The germline gives CDR1 MNHNY, CDR2 SVGAGI (reference sequence). The DNA of the CDR3 is TGTGCCAGCAGTCCCCCCTTGCTAGCGGGGAGCACAGATACGCAGTATTTT. It codes for CASSPPLLAGSTDTQYF.

The V gene is TRBV6-5, the J gene TRBJ1-5; 9 positions match TRBD1. J gave up 6 bases and V 7 bases, and 10 bases lay outside the gene matches. CDR1 and CDR2 from the germline V gene are MNHEY and SVGAGI. The CDR3 loop spans 15 amino acids. The CDR3 bases are TGTGCCAGCACGGGACAGGGTGTAATGCCTCAGCCCCAGCATTTT. It yields the protein CASTGQGVMPQPQHF.

The chain uses TRBV11-2 and TRBJ2-7; TRBD2 matches at 9 bases. This CDR3 spans 15 amino acids. The junction had 9 bases not matched to a gene; V was cut back by 5 bases and J by 4 bases. Germline loops: CDR1 SGHAT, CDR2 FQNNGV. DNA for the CDR3: TGTGCCAGCAGCCCTCCCGGAGCGGGGGGATACGAGCAGTACTTC. Translated: CASSPPGAGGYEQYF.

This sequence joins TRBV5-1 and TRBJ2-7, with TRBD1 as a possible D gene (7 bases). The germline V gene has CDR1 SGHRS and CDR2 YFSETQ. Trimming pared 4 bases from V and 3 bases from J, leaving 23 bases between. The CDR3 totals 17 residues. DNA of the CDR3: TGCGCCAGCAGCCCGGGAGTGTTGGGACAGTTTATCTACGAGCAGTACTTC. Protein product: CASSPGVLGQFIYEQYF.

This clone was seen ten or more times. The chain links TRBV15 to TRBJ2-7; 9 bases are shared with TRBD2. The CDR3 length is 13 residues. Germline CDR1 and CDR2: LNHNV and YYDKDF (reference sequence). The CDR3: CATGVVAGEEQYF. As DNA, the CDR3 is TGTGCTACCGGGGTGGTAGCGGGGGAAGAGCAGTACTTC.

This rearrangement joins TRBV19 to TRBJ2-1; 15 nucleotides agree with TRBD2. Germline V gives CDR1 LNHDA, CDR2 SQIVND (reference sequence). The CDR3 extends over 18 amino acids. V gave up 4 bases and J gave up 8 bases; unmatched junction bases: 12. The CDR3 here is CASSTPSGLAGGHHEQFF. The CDR3 nucleotides are TGTGCCAGTAGTACCCCTTCCGGACTAGCGGGGGGGCACCATGAGCAGTTCTTC.

This clone was seen a single time. This chain links TRBV24-1 with TRBJ1-2; unclear D gene. There are 13 residues in the CDR3. Germline loops: CDR1 KGHDR, CDR2 SFDVKD. V was pared by 4 bases and J by 6 bases, with 11 bases between. CDR3 protein: CATSERGFDGYTF. The CDR3 DNA reads as TGTGCCACCAGTGAGAGAGGTTTCGATGGCTACACCTTC.

The chain uses TRBV10-3 and TRBJ1-3; D gene uncertain. Trimming removed 3 bases at V and 4 bases at J, with 4 bases between. Germline V gene lookup returns CDR1 ENHRY and CDR2 SYGVKD. The CDR3 totals 12 residues. CDR3 loop: CAISDFGNTIYF. In DNA, the CDR3 is TGTGCCATCAGTGACTTCGGAAACACCATATATTTT.

The gene calls are TRBV9 and TRBJ1-1, with 7 bases fitting TRBD1. Trimming at V came to 3 bases and at J to 4 bases, leaving 6 bases not matched to a gene. The CDR3 covers 14 residues. In germline, CDR1 is SGDLS, CDR2 YYNGEE. The CDR3 sequence: CASSEQGLSTEAFF. CDR3 in DNA: TGTGCCAGCAGCGAACAGGGGCTTAGCACTGAAGCTTTCTTT.

Comments on this clone: Other DNA sequences in this specimen translate into the identical CDR3. V gene TRBV7-9 combines with J gene TRBJ1-1, with D hard to call. There are 12 residues in the CDR3. Trimming stripped 5 bases from V and 2 bases from J, with 6 bases between. CDR1 is SEHNR, CDR2 FQNEAQ, per germline (reference sequence). In DNA form, the CDR3 reads TGTGCCAGCAGCCCAGTCAACACTGAAGCTTTCTTT. It translates to CASSPVNTEAFF.

This clone was detected only a few times. J is TRBJ2-2 and V is TRBV5-6; TRBD2 is a possible D gene (6 bases). The CDR3 spans 13 residues. Trimming took off 4 bases at V and 4 bases at J, with 8 bases between the two ends. CDR1 SGHDT and CDR2 YYEEEE come from the germline V gene. DNA for the CDR3: TGTGCCAGCAGCAGGAGGGGCACCGGGGAGCTGTTTTTT. This sequence encodes CASSRRGTGELFF. The full variable domain, completed using reference TRBV5-6 and TRBJ2-2, is DAGVTQSPTHLIKTRGQQVTLRCSPKSGHDTVSWYQQALGQGPQFIFQYYEEEERQRGNFPDRFSGHQFPNYSSELNVNALLLGDSALYLCASSRRGTGELFFGEGSRLTVL.

This clone was found once. The chain links TRBV5-1 to TRBJ2-3, with 9 positions matching TRBD2. CDR1 SGHRS and CDR2 YFSETQ come from the germline V gene. The CDR3 consists of 16 residues. The V segment lost 0 bases and the J segment 7 bases; nucleotides outside the gene matches: 9. In DNA, the CDR3 is TGCGCCAGCAGCTTGGGCGGGCGGGGGGGCGTCAATACGCAGTATTTT. This translates into CASSLGGRGGVNTQYF. The variable domain in full, with the rest retrieved from reference TRBV5-1 and TRBJ2-3, is KAGVTQTPRYLIKTRGQQVTLSCSPISGHRSVSWYQQTPGQGLQFLFEYFSETQRNKGNFPGRFSGRQFSNSRSEMNVSTLELGDSALYLCASSLGGRGGVNTQYFGPGTRLTVL.

The chain has TRBV24-1 and TRBJ2-6; 7 nucleotides agree with TRBD2. Germline CDR1 is KGHDR and CDR2 is SFDVKD. V shed 4 bases, J shed 10 bases, and the junction held 6 bases outside the gene matches. The length of the CDR3 is 14 residues. In DNA form, the CDR3 reads TGTGCCACCAGTGACACCCCGCGGGAGAACGTCCTGACTTTC. Encoded protein: CATSDTPRENVLTF.

The chain carries TRBV5-1 and TRBJ2-2; TRBD2 is a possible D gene (8 bases). CDR3 size: 20 residues. Germline V lookup: CDR1 SGHRS, CDR2 YFSETQ. The V and J ends lost 3 bases and 4 bases respectively, with 28 bases between them. The CDR3 is CASSSPGLEGALTFTGELFF. The CDR3 DNA sequence: TGCGCCAGCAGCTCCCCGGGACTAGAGGGGGCCCTGACCTTCACCGGGGAGCTGTTTTTT.

The genes are TRBV9 and TRBJ2-3; a weak D match, TRBD2 (6 bases). The CDR3 covers 16 residues. V dropped 4 bases and J dropped 0 bases, with 15 bases sitting between them. The germline gives CDR1 SGDLS, CDR2 YYNGEE. The CDR3 sequence: CASSPRTGASTDTQYF. Here the CDR3 DNA reads TGTGCCAGCAGCCCCCGGACGGGAGCTAGCACAGATACGCAGTATTTT.

The J gene is TRBJ1-1, the V gene TRBV5-4, with TRBD1 as a possible D gene (5 bases). The germline CDR1 and CDR2 sequences are SGHNT and YYREEE (reference sequence). This CDR3 has 15 residues. Between the trimmed V and J ends, which lost 0 bases and 0 bases, there was a span of 9 bases. CDR3 in amino acids: CASSLENRMNTEAFF. The CDR3 DNA follows: TGTGCCAGCAGCTTGGAGAACAGGATGAACACTGAAGCTTTCTTT.

The chain employs TRBV4-2 and TRBJ2-1, with D hard to call. Trimming left V 1 base short and J 3 bases short, with 4 bases between. The CDR3 is 13 residues long. The germline CDR1 and CDR2 sequences are LGHNA and YNFKEQ. The chain's CDR3 is CASSQGLYNEQFF. The CDR3 DNA sequence: TGTGCCAGCAGCCAAGGACTCTACAATGAGCAGTTCTTC.

This chain links TRBV21-1 with TRBJ1-1; the table names TRBD1, a call not compared with the DNA. TRBV21-1 is a pseudogene. The CDR3 has 12 residues. This chain's CDR3 is CATHSRNTEAFF. Written as DNA, the CDR3 is TGTGCCACACACAGTAGGAACACTGAAGCTTTCTTT.